The 16 T cell receptor beta chains below come from one sample, sequenced in a study of shared clonotypes between healthy human individuals. The protocol was immunoSEQ multiplex PCR, while the TCRdb copy is restricted to in-frame clones and leaves out a portion. The table has 950,000 to 1,300,000 clones, about 75% seen once. The sample was memory CD4+ T cells sorted from blood. Subset specified: CD45RA-negative fraction. These receptors were collected from a young man in good health.

The chain carries TRBV28 and TRBJ1-2, with no clear D. Trimming left V 3 bases short and J 5 bases short, with 10 bases between. Looked up from germline, CDR1 is MDHEN and CDR2 is SYDVKM. The CDR3 is made up of 13 amino acids. This CDR3 is CASSLAGQYGYTF. The CDR3 DNA reads as TGTGCCAGCAGTTTGGCCGGTCAATATGGCTACACCTTC.

This clone was recorded at least ten times. The CDR3 is CASSSTGIAQPQHF. Here the CDR3 DNA reads TGTGCCAGCAGCTCGACAGGGATCGCTCAGCCCCAGCATTTT. The chain links TRBV7-2 to TRBJ1-5, with TRBD1 identical over 7 bases. This CDR3 has 14 residues. Trimming removed 4 bases from V and 6 bases from J; junction bases left unmatched: 6. Germline loops: CDR1 SGHTA, CDR2 FQGNSA.

The chain uses TRBV19 and TRBJ2-2; TRBD2 is a possible D gene (6 bases). Trimming left V 4 bases short and J 0 bases short, with 9 bases between. CDR1 and CDR2 from the germline V gene are LNHDA and SQIVND (reference sequence). The CDR3 consists of 15 residues. CDR3 coding DNA: TGTGCCAGTAGTACTGGGACTTCGAACACCGGGGAGCTGTTTTTT. This encodes CASSTGTSNTGELFF.

The chain employs TRBV7-2 and TRBJ1-5, with 12 nucleotides matching TRBD1. Trimming cost V 7 bases and J 6 bases; bases outside gene matches: 7. Germline loops: CDR1 SGHTA, CDR2 FQGNSA. The CDR3 is 15 amino acids. Here the CDR3 reads CASMAGQGAVQPQHF. Written as DNA, the CDR3 is TGTGCCAGCATGGCGGGACAGGGGGCGGTTCAGCCCCAGCATTTT.

The chain recombines TRBV10-3 with TRBJ1-2; 9 nucleotides agree with TRBD1. The CDR3 spans 14 residues. V shed 6 bases and J 6 bases; nucleotides not matched to a gene: 8. Looked up from germline, CDR1 is ENHRY and CDR2 is SYGVKD. The DNA of the CDR3 is TGTGCCATCAGCCCGGACAGGGGTAATAATGGCTACACCTTC. Protein sequence: CAISPDRGNNGYTF.

The gene calls are TRBV6-5 and TRBJ1-1; TRBD1 might be the D (6 bases). In germline, CDR1 is MNHEY, CDR2 SVGAGI. This CDR3 comprises 13 residues. V shed 0 bases and J shed 9 bases, with 11 bases lying between them. CDR3 coding DNA: TGTGCCAGCAGTTACTCGAGGGGGAACCAAGCTTTCTTT. Its translation is CASSYSRGNQAFF.

V is TRBV7-8 and J is TRBJ1-3; a possible D gene is TRBD1 (5 bases). Germline V CDR1 and CDR2: SGHVS, FQNEAQ. The CDR3 loop spans 15 amino acids. Trimming took off 5 bases at V and 4 bases at J, with 15 bases between the two ends. CDR3 in amino acids: CASSRIEGWGNTIYF. CDR3 sequence (DNA): TGTGCCAGCAGCCGGATTGAGGGGTGGGGAAACACCATATATTTT. The full variable domain, its missing parts supplied by reference TRBV7-8 and TRBJ1-3, is GAGVSQSPRYKVAKRGQDVALRCDPISGHVSLFWYQQALGQGPEFLTYFQNEAQLDKSGLPSDRFFAERPEGSVSTLKIQRTQQEDSAVYLCASSRIEGWGNTIYFGEGSWLTVV.

The chain uses TRBV5-6 and TRBJ2-3, with 12 bases lining up with TRBD2. The V and J ends lost 4 bases and 4 bases, in that order; junction bases with no gene match: 7. The CDR3 length is 16 residues. Germline CDR1 is SGHDT and CDR2 is YYEEEE. CDR3 coding DNA: TGTGCCAGCAGCCCCCGGCTAGCGGGGGGGGCAGATACGCAGTATTTT. Translation: CASSPRLAGGADTQYF.

This chain connects TRBV4-3 to TRBJ2-1; 12 nucleotides align to TRBD2. Trimming cost V 1 base and J 7 bases; bases outside gene matches: 5. CDR3 size: 16 residues. The V gene's germline CDR1 is LGHNA and CDR2 YSLEER. CDR3 amino acids: CASSQGGLAGRNEQFF. The CDR3, as DNA: TGCGCCAGCAGCCAAGGAGGACTAGCGGGAAGAAATGAGCAGTTCTTC.

This clone has just one count. V usage is TRBV11-2 and J usage is TRBJ2-7; 8 bases match TRBD2. V shed 5 bases, J shed 5 bases, and the junction held 14 bases outside the gene matches. CDR3 size: 16 residues. The germline CDR1 and CDR2 sequences are SGHAT and FQNNGV. The CDR3 DNA is TGTGCCAGCAGCCCATATAGCGGGACCTCGAGTAACGAGCAGTACTTC. Translating gives CASSPYSGTSSNEQYF. Combining the CDR3 with reference TRBV11-2 and TRBJ2-7 gives the whole variable domain EAGVAQSPRYKIIEKRQSVAFWCNPISGHATLYWYQQILGQGPKLLIQFQNNGVVDDSQLPKDRFSAERLKGVDSTLKIQPAKLEDSAVYLCASSPYSGTSSNEQYFGPGTRLTVT.

The rearrangement uses TRBV10-3 and TRBJ1-3, with no clear D. Trimming removed 8 bases at V and 0 bases at J, with 14 bases between. This CDR3 region has 15 residues. Germline lookup yields CDR1 ENHRY and CDR2 SYGVKD. CDR3 nucleotide sequence: TGTGCCATCCGTCCCTCAGACGGCTCTGGAAACACCATATATTTT. Translating it yields CAIRPSDGSGNTIYF.

This clone showed up just a few times. The chain uses TRBV5-4 and TRBJ1-2; D call uncertain. Germline values: CDR1 SGHNT, CDR2 YYREEE (reference sequence). This CDR3 contains 14 residues. V lost 4 bases, J lost 2 bases, and 12 bases lay in between. CDR3 DNA: TGTGCCAGCAGCCCCCGGACCGGCAACTATGGCTACACCTTC. Protein: CASSPRTGNYGYTF.

J is TRBJ2-2 and V is TRBV30; D is uncertain. Germline V gene lookup returns CDR1 GTSNPN and CDR2 SVGIG (reference sequence). The length of the CDR3 is 13 residues. V shed 2 bases and J shed 0 bases, with 4 bases lying between them. CDR3 sequence: CAWSRANTGELFF. CDR3 DNA: TGTGCCTGGAGTCGGGCGAACACCGGGGAGCTGTTTTTT.

The chain recombines TRBV5-1 with TRBJ2-3, with D perhaps matching TRBD1 (5 bases). Between the trimmed V and J ends, which lost 5 bases and 0 bases, there was a span of 10 bases. This CDR3 is 14 amino acids long. Germline V gene lookup returns CDR1 SGHRS and CDR2 YFSETQ. This chain's CDR3 is CASRGRVSTDTQYF. The CDR3, as DNA: TGCGCCAGCAGAGGCAGGGTGAGCACAGATACGCAGTATTTT.

This clone was detected ten times or more. This chain joins TRBV4-1 and TRBJ2-6; 12 bases are shared with TRBD1. V dropped 1 base and J dropped 4; count of bases not matched to a gene: 5. Germline loops: CDR1 MGHRA, CDR2 YSYEKL. CDR3 length: 18 residues. CDR3 residues: CASSQVWDRGRGANVLTF. The CDR3 nucleotides are TGCGCCAGCAGCCAAGTCTGGGACAGGGGGCGAGGGGCCAACGTCCTGACTTTC.

The CDR3 DNA is TGTGCCAGCAGCCGGGGACAGGGATCAGATACGCAGTATTTT. This encodes CASSRGQGSDTQYF. The chain is built from TRBV7-3 and TRBJ2-3; 9 bases are a match to TRBD1. With 5 bases clipped from V and 4 bases from J, the junction kept 4 bases outside the gene matches. The CDR3 is 14 amino acids. In germline, CDR1 is SGHTA, CDR2 FQGTGA.